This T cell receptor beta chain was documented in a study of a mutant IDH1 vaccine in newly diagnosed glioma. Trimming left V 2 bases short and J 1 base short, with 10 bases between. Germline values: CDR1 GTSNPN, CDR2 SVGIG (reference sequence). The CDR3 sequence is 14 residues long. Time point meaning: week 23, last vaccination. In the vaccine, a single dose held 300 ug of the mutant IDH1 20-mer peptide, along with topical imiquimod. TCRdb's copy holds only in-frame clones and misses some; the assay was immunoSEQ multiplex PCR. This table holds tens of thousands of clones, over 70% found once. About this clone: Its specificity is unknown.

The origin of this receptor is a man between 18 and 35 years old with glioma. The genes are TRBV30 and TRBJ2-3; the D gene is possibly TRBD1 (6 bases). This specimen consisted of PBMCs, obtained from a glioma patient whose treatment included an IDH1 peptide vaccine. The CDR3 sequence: CAWSTRGGTDTQYF. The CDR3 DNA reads TGTGCCTGGAGTACCAGGGGAGGCACAGATACGCAGTATTTT. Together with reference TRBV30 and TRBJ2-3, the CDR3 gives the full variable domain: SQTIHQWPATLVQPVGSPLSLECTVEGTSNPNLYWYRQAAGRGLQLLFYSVGIGQISSEVPQNLSASRPQDRQFILSSKKLLLSDSGFYLCAWSTRGGTDTQYFGPGTRLTVL.